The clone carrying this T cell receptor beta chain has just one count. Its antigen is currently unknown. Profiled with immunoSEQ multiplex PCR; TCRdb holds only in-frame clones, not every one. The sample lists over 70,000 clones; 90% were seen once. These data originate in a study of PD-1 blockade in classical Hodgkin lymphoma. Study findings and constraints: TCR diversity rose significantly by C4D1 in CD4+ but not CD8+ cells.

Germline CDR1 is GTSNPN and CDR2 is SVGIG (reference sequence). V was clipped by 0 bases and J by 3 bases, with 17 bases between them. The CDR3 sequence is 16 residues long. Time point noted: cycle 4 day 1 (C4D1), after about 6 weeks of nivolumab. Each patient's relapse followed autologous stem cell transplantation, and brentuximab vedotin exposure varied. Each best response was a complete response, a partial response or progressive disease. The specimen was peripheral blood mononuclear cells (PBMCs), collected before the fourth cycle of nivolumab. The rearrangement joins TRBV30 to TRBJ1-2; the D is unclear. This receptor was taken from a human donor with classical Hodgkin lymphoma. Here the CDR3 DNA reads TGTGCCTGGAGTGTACCCCGAGACCTATGGTACTATGGCTACACCTTC. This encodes CAWSVPRDLWYYGYTF.